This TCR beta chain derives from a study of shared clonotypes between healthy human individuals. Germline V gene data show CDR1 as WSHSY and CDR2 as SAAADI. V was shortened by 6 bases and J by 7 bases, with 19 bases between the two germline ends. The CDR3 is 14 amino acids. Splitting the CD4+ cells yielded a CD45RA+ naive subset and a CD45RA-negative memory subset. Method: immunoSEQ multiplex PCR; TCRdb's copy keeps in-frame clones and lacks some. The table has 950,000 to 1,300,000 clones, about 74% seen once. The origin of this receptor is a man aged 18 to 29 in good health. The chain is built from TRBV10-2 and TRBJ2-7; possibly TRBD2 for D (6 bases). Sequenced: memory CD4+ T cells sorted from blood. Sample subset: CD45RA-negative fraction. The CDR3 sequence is CASRPGADSREQYF. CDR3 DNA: TGCGCCAGCAGACCGGGAGCTGACTCCAGGGAGCAGTACTTC.